These 13 T cell receptor beta chains share one sample of origin, sequenced in a study of blood T cell repertoires in COVID-19. TCRdb's table, derived via immunoSEQ multiplex PCR, lists solely in-frame clones and lacks some. The table lists some 460,000 clones, roughly 85% of them singletons. The sequencing sample was made of PBMCs or T cells enriched from blood (not recorded which). The receptor set was obtained from a woman between 18 and 29 years old with acute COVID-19.

This sequence joins TRBV28 and TRBJ1-3; 7 nucleotides match TRBD1. V shed 6 bases, J shed 3 bases, and the junction held 8 bases outside the gene matches. Germline assignment: CDR1 MDHEN and CDR2 SYDVKM. The CDR3 totals 15 residues. The CDR3: CASSLQGKGGNTIYF. Written as DNA, the CDR3 is TGTGCCAGCAGCCTACAGGGGAAGGGTGGAAACACCATATATTTT.

The rearrangement links TRBV2 to TRBJ1-1, with 7 bases that match TRBD1. V was pared by 7 bases and J by 0 bases, with 20 bases of the junction left unmatched. In germline, CDR1 is SNHLY, CDR2 FYNNEI. The CDR3 totals 19 residues. The CDR3 DNA follows: TGTGCCAGCAACGTAGACCCCAGGACAGGCAGGAAAATGAACACTGAAGCTTTCTTT. Its translation is CASNVDPRTGRKMNTEAFF.

The rearrangement joins TRBV28 to TRBJ2-5, with 7 bases matching TRBD1. Germline loops: CDR1 MDHEN, CDR2 SYDVKM. The CDR3 runs 14 residues. The V and J ends lost 7 bases and 2 bases, in that order; junction bases with no gene match: 7. As DNA, the CDR3 is TGTGCCAGCAACGAACAGGGGTGGCAAGAGACCCAGTACTTC. Its protein is CASNEQGWQETQYF. The entire variable domain, with the rest obtained from reference TRBV28 and TRBJ2-5, is as follows: DVKVTQSSRYLVKRTGEKVFLECVQDMDHENMFWYRQDPGLGLRLIYFSYDVKMKEKGDIPEGYSVSREKKERFSLILESASTNQTSMYLCASNEQGWQETQYFGPGTRLLVL.

The rearrangement joins TRBV10-1 to TRBJ2-7, with TRBD2 as a possible D gene (5 bases). Trimming stripped 4 bases from V and 7 bases from J, with 11 bases between. The CDR3 is 12 residues long. The germline V gene encodes CDR1 WNHNN and CDR2 SYGVQD (reference sequence). CDR3 bases: TGCGCCAGCAGTGGGACCCCGGGGGAGCAGTACTTC. The encoded protein is CASSGTPGEQYF.

The CDR3 spells CATSRDKFQGWLLRPQHF. The CDR3 bases are TGTGCCACCAGCAGAGATAAGTTTCAGGGTTGGCTCCTGAGGCCCCAGCATTTT. The chain links TRBV15 to TRBJ1-5, with D possibly matching TRBD1 (5 bases). This CDR3 has 18 amino acids. Germline CDR1 LNHNV, CDR2 YYDKDF (reference sequence). Trimming removed 0 bases at V and 9 bases at J, with 24 bases between.

The V and J genes are TRBV10-3 and TRBJ2-7, with D maybe TRBD1 (6 bases). The CDR3 is made up of 17 amino acids. Looked up from germline, CDR1 is ENHRY and CDR2 is SYGVKD. V was trimmed by 0 bases and J by 0 bases, leaving 15 bases between them. In DNA, the CDR3 is TGTGCCATCAGTGAGTCTTTAGGACAGAAGAGCTCCTACGAGCAGTACTTC. It translates to CAISESLGQKSSYEQYF.

This clone appeared a few times. The rearrangement joins TRBV24-1 to TRBJ1-2, with no clear D. This CDR3 region has 13 residues. Trimming took off 7 bases at V and 2 bases at J, with 10 bases between the two ends. Germline CDR1 and CDR2: KGHDR and SFDVKD. In nucleotides, the CDR3 is TGTGCCACCAGCGAAGACGGGAACTATGGCTACACCTTC. It codes for CATSEDGNYGYTF.

The chain combines TRBV3-1 (or the pseudogene TRBV3-2) with TRBJ1-1, with TRBD1 identical over 7 bases. Trimming cost V 4 bases and J 4 bases; bases outside gene matches: 6. Germline CDR1 reads LGHDT; CDR2 reads YNNKEL (reference sequence). The length of the CDR3 is 14 residues. CDR3 nucleotides: TGTGCCAGCAGCCTCGGGACAGTCGGCACTGAAGCTTTCTTT. Translated, it gives CASSLGTVGTEAFF.

This chain joins TRBV28 and TRBJ1-6, with D perhaps matching TRBD1 (5 bases). CDR3 length: 12 residues. The V end lost 6 bases, the J end lost 14 bases, and 14 bases lay between the germline ends. CDR1 MDHEN and CDR2 SYDVKM come from the germline V gene. The CDR3 region has the DNA TGTGCCAGCAGATCACCGGGGGTGGCCCTCCACTTT. This encodes CASRSPGVALHF.

DNA for the CDR3: TGTGCCAGTAGGCGGGACAGCCTAGCCAAAAACATTCAGTACTTC. Translation: CASRRDSLAKNIQYF. The chain couples TRBV19 to TRBJ2-4; D might be TRBD1 (7 bases). The CDR3 length is 15 residues. Per germline, CDR1 LNHDA and CDR2 SQIVND (reference sequence). Between the trimmed V and J ends, which lost 6 bases and 0 bases, there was a span of 12 bases.

This sequence joins TRBV9 and TRBJ2-5, with D possibly TRBD2 on 8 matching bases. V lost 0 bases, J lost 7 bases, and 19 bases lay in between. Germline V lookup: CDR1 SGDLS, CDR2 YYNGEE. CDR3 length equals 16 residues. This chain's CDR3 is CASSVASGGPGGTQYF. The CDR3 bases are TGTGCCAGCAGCGTAGCCAGCGGGGGCCCAGGGGGGACCCAGTACTTC. The entire variable domain, with the rest obtained from reference TRBV9 and TRBJ2-5, is as follows: DSGVTQTPKHLITATGQRVTLRCSPRSGDLSVYWYQQSLDQGLQFLIQYYNGEERAKGNILERFSAQQFPDLHSELNLSSLELGDSALYFCASSVASGGPGGTQYFGPGTRLLVL.

V gene TRBV4-3 combines with J gene TRBJ2-7; 7 nucleotides agree with TRBD1. V was pared by 1 base and J by 3 bases, with 9 bases of the junction left unmatched. CDR1 is LGHNA, CDR2 YSLEER, per germline. There are 16 residues in the CDR3. CDR3 sequence: CASSQATGYENYEQYF. In nucleotides, the CDR3 is TGCGCCAGCAGCCAAGCGACAGGGTACGAAAACTACGAGCAGTACTTC.

V gene TRBV5-1 combines with J gene TRBJ2-7, with D possibly being TRBD2 (6 bases). The germline V gene encodes CDR1 SGHRS and CDR2 YFSETQ. The ends were cut back, 4 bases at V and 3 bases at J, with 20 bases in the middle. The CDR3 covers 16 residues. Here the CDR3 reads CASSPMGLRERYEQYF. In DNA form, the CDR3 reads TGCGCCAGCAGCCCAATGGGTCTGCGGGAACGCTACGAGCAGTACTTC.